These 19 T cell receptor beta chains came from one sample sequenced in a study of vaccination effects on CD4 cells after COVID-19. Method: immunoSEQ multiplex PCR; TCRdb's copy keeps in-frame clones and lacks some. The sample gives 35,000 to 40,000 clones, just under 85% of which show up once; just under 2% is in the top ten. Ahead of sequencing, the ViraFEST assay grew antigen-specific CD4+ T cells using viral peptide pools. The culture ran for around 10 days before CD4+ T cells were isolated. It was two doses of either the BNT162b2 or mRNA-1273 vaccine that participants received. These receptors lack a known antigen. This specimen consisted of CD4+ T cells from PBMCs cultured with HCoV-NL63 spike peptides, obtained after COVID-19 vaccination. These receptors were taken from a human donor who received a COVID-19 vaccine. Some clones in this sample may be carry-over from other donors' samples.

V usage is TRBV9 and J usage is TRBJ2-5; tentatively, D is TRBD1 (5 bases). The V end was cut by 4 bases, the J end by 5 bases, with 18 bases between. Germline assignment: CDR1 SGDLS and CDR2 YYNGEE. The CDR3 loop spans 15 amino acids. CDR3 protein: CASSRSQGRPETQYF. The CDR3 DNA reads as TGTGCCAGCAGCAGAAGCCAGGGTCGGCCGGAGACCCAGTACTTC. The full variable domain, completed using reference TRBV9 and TRBJ2-5, is DSGVTQTPKHLITATGQRVTLRCSPRSGDLSVYWYQQSLDQGLQFLIQYYNGEERAKGNILERFSAQQFPDLHSELNLSSLELGDSALYFCASSRSQGRPETQYFGPGTRLLVL.

The chain uses TRBV6-5 and TRBJ2-3, with D possibly being TRBD2 (6 bases). Trimming took off 2 bases at V and 2 bases at J, with 11 bases between the two ends. The CDR3 covers 15 residues. CDR1 and CDR2 (germline): MNHEY, SVGAGI. CDR3 nucleotides: TGTGCCAGCAGTTACGGTAGCGGAGTCACAGATACGCAGTATTTT. This translates into CASSYGSGVTDTQYF.

The V and J genes are TRBV6-5 and TRBJ2-3; 11 bases are shared with TRBD1. CDR3 length: 15 residues. V lost 6 bases to trimming and J lost 3 bases; unmatched junction nucleotides: 5. Germline values: CDR1 MNHEY, CDR2 SVGAGI. The CDR3 coding sequence is TGTGCCAGCAGAGGGGACAGGGGGTTTACAGATACGCAGTATTTT. Protein product: CASRGDRGFTDTQYF.

V gene TRBV29-1 combines with J gene TRBJ2-3, with D perhaps matching TRBD2 (5 bases). Germline loops: CDR1 SQVTM, CDR2 ANQGSEA. The CDR3 length is 13 residues. V was cut by 2 bases and J by 2 bases, with 8 bases left in between. The DNA of the CDR3 is TGCAGCGTTGAATCCGGGAACACAGATACGCAGTATTTT. Translation: CSVESGNTDTQYF.

The V gene is TRBV6-6, the J gene TRBJ1-4; D remains unclear. The CDR3 is 13 residues long. From germline, CDR1 is MNHNY and CDR2 SVGAGI (reference sequence). Trimming pared 3 bases from V and 4 bases from J, leaving 6 bases between. CDR3 loop: CASSYQYNEKLFF. DNA of the CDR3: TGTGCCAGCAGTTATCAGTATAATGAAAAACTGTTTTTT.

This rearrangement joins TRBV5-6 to TRBJ2-5, with 10 positions matching TRBD1. After removal of 2 bases from V and 5 bases from J, the junction contained 6 bases not matched to a gene. This CDR3 is built from 15 residues. Germline V CDR1 and CDR2: SGHDT, YYEEEE. The CDR3 nucleotides are TGTGCCAGCAGCTTCGAGACAGGGGGCCGGGAGACCCAGTACTTC. Amino acid sequence: CASSFETGGRETQYF.

CDR3 DNA: TGCGCCAGCAGCTTGGGACTAGCGGGGGGCCCGGGGGCAGATACGCAGTATTTT. Protein sequence: CASSLGLAGGPGADTQYF. The gene calls are TRBV5-1 and TRBJ2-3; 13 bases fit TRBD2. The CDR3 spans 18 residues. Germline V lookup: CDR1 SGHRS, CDR2 YFSETQ. The V gene end was trimmed by 0 bases and the J gene end by 4 bases; junction bases not matched to a gene: 8.

The rearrangement links TRBV11-2 to TRBJ2-1; the D is unclear. Trimming pared 1 base from V and 12 bases from J, leaving 7 bases between. CDR1 and CDR2 from the germline V gene are SGHAT and FQNNGV. The CDR3 consists of 11 residues. This CDR3 is CASSLGRGQFF. DNA of the CDR3: TGTGCCAGCAGCTTAGGCAGAGGGCAGTTCTTC. Variable domain in full (rest from reference TRBV11-2 and TRBJ2-1): EAGVAQSPRYKIIEKRQSVAFWCNPISGHATLYWYQQILGQGPKLLIQFQNNGVVDDSQLPKDRFSAERLKGVDSTLKIQPAKLEDSAVYLCASSLGRGQFFGPGTRLTVL.

J is TRBJ1-1 and V is TRBV5-1; 8 nucleotides align to TRBD1. The V gene end was trimmed by 6 bases and the J gene end by 2 bases; junction bases not matched to a gene: 3. This CDR3 spans 13 amino acids. CDR1 and CDR2 (germline): SGHRS, YFSETQ. In nucleotides, the CDR3 is TGCGCCAGCACCGACAGGGGTAACACTGAAGCTTTCTTT. Encoded protein: CASTDRGNTEAFF.

V usage is TRBV18 and J usage is TRBJ1-6, with unresolved D. Trimming removed 6 bases from V and 6 bases from J, with 15 bases in between. CDR3 length: 15 residues. CDR1 is KGHSH, CDR2 LQKENI, per germline. The CDR3 is CASSPTGPINSPLHF. CDR3 bases: TGTGCCAGCTCCCCCACCGGGCCAATTAATTCACCCCTCCACTTT.

This chain uses TRBV6-6 with TRBJ2-2; weak D call: TRBD1 (5 bases). Germline V gene data show CDR1 as MNHNY and CDR2 as SVGAGI (reference sequence). The CDR3 covers 16 residues. Trimming left V 0 bases short and J 0 bases short, with 8 bases between. CDR3 coding DNA: TGTGCCAGCAGTTACTCGACCAGGGCGAACACCGGGGAGCTGTTTTTT. This gives the protein CASSYSTRANTGELFF.

The chain recombines TRBV30 with TRBJ1-2; D remains ambiguous. Germline V CDR1 and CDR2: GTSNPN, SVGIG (reference sequence). V shed 4 bases and J shed 4 bases, with 19 bases lying between them. The CDR3 consists of 15 residues. The CDR3: CAWMNWGDATYGYTF. In DNA, the CDR3 is TGTGCCTGGATGAATTGGGGAGATGCGACCTATGGCTACACCTTC.

A word on this clone: One end of the junction is discordant with germline, which a read error may explain. V and J are TRBV6-1 and TRBJ1-5; 7 nucleotides align to TRBD1. Germline V CDR1 and CDR2: MNHNS, SASEGT. The CDR3 contains 15 residues. This CDR3 reads CASSEDRVQKKPQHF. Written as DNA, the CDR3 is TGTGCCAGCAGCGAAGACAGGGTTCAAAAAAAGCCCCAGCATTTT.

The sample holds one count of this clone. The chain is built from TRBV9 and TRBJ1-1, with a possible D match to TRBD1 (5 bases). Germline CDR1 SGDLS, CDR2 YYNGEE. The CDR3 contains 15 residues. V was pared by 4 bases and J by 2 bases, with 15 bases between. DNA for the CDR3: TGTGCCAGCAGCCGACGGGGGGGGGTAAACACTGAAGCTTTCTTT. This translates into CASSRRGGVNTEAFF.

The CDR3 protein is CASSAPRTANTGELFF. CDR3 in DNA: TGTGCCAGCAGCGCGCCCCGGACGGCGAACACCGGGGAGCTGTTTTTT. The chain joins TRBV9 to TRBJ2-2; D gene ambiguous. This CDR3 comprises 16 residues. Trimming removed 3 bases from V and 0 bases from J, with 12 bases in between. In germline, CDR1 is SGDLS, CDR2 YYNGEE. The full variable domain, in which reference TRBV9 and TRBJ2-2 provide the parts outside the CDR3, is DSGVTQTPKHLITATGQRVTLRCSPRSGDLSVYWYQQSLDQGLQFLIQYYNGEERAKGNILERFSAQQFPDLHSELNLSSLELGDSALYFCASSAPRTANTGELFFGEGSRLTVL.

This chain links TRBV28 with TRBJ1-1; D perhaps matches TRBD1 (5 bases). With 4 bases removed from V and 6 bases from J, the gap between germline ends came to 9 bases. Germline assignment: CDR1 MDHEN and CDR2 SYDVKM. The CDR3 totals 12 residues. In DNA form, the CDR3 reads TGTGCCAGCAGTTCAATCAGGGCTGAAGCTTTCTTT. It yields the protein CASSSIRAEAFF. Based on the CDR3 plus reference TRBV28 and TRBJ1-1, the full variable domain is DVKVTQSSRYLVKRTGEKVFLECVQDMDHENMFWYRQDPGLGLRLIYFSYDVKMKEKGDIPEGYSVSREKKERFSLILESASTNQTSMYLCASSSIRAEAFFGQGTRLTVV.

The chain is built from TRBV9 and TRBJ2-1; 15 bases are a match to TRBD2. This CDR3 comprises 16 residues. V was pared by 3 bases and J by 9 bases, with 7 bases of the junction left unmatched. Germline values: CDR1 SGDLS, CDR2 YYNGEE. Written as DNA, the CDR3 is TGTGCCAGCAGCGGGGGACTAGCGGGGGGAGATAGTGAGCAGTTCTTC. Its protein product is CASSGGLAGGDSEQFF. The full variable domain, in which reference TRBV9 and TRBJ2-1 provide the parts outside the CDR3, is DSGVTQTPKHLITATGQRVTLRCSPRSGDLSVYWYQQSLDQGLQFLIQYYNGEERAKGNILERFSAQQFPDLHSELNLSSLELGDSALYFCASSGGLAGGDSEQFFGPGTRLTVL.

The V and J genes are TRBV11-2 and TRBJ2-4; tentatively, D is TRBD2 (5 bases). CDR1 SGHAT and CDR2 FQNNGV come from the germline V gene. V lost 1 base and J 6 bases, leaving 7 bases between the germline ends. This CDR3 is built from 13 residues. CDR3 nucleotide sequence: TGTGCCAGCAGCTTAGGGGCGGGAAACATTCAGTACTTC. As protein: CASSLGAGNIQYF.

The V and J genes are TRBV4-1 and TRBJ2-7; a weak D match, TRBD1 (5 bases). V lost 0 bases, J lost 5 bases, and 14 bases lay in between. The CDR3 has 15 residues. Per the germline V gene, CDR1 is MGHRA and CDR2 is YSYEKL. In nucleotides, the CDR3 is TGCGCCAGCAGCCAAGATGCCAGGGTCTCAAACGAGCAGTACGTC. Its protein product is CASSQDARVSNEQYV.